Included here is one T cell receptor (beta chain) sequence, with context. No antigen is known for it. The germline V and J ends were trimmed by 0 bases and 7 bases, with 9 bases remaining between them. The CDR3 has 13 amino acids. Germline-derived CDR1 and CDR2 are KGHSH and LQKENI. The data originate from a study of shared clonotypes between healthy human individuals. Study-wide background: Each donor contributed plates that comprised three CD4 naive, three CD4 memory, two CD8 naive and one CD8 memory. Overall study findings and caveats: Naive subsets, compared against memory subsets, generally had larger estimated richness values.

Assay used: immunoSEQ multiplex PCR; TCRdb lists only in-frame clones, some missing. The table shows under 750,000 clones, with roughly 72% occurring only once. J is TRBJ1-1 and V is TRBV18; D not resolved. This TCR was recovered from a woman in her thirties in good health. The source material was memory CD4+ T cells sorted from blood. Subset in this sample: CD45RA-negative fraction. DNA for the CDR3: TGTGCCAGCTCACCACCTCTAGCTTATGAAGCTTTCTTT. Its translation is CASSPPLAYEAFF.